This is a list of T cell receptor beta chains from one sample in a study of regulatory T cells in long-lasting Graves disease. In TCRdb, the multiplex PCR reads were re-called with MiXCR into one record per CDR3 protein. The profile shows around 400,000 distinct CDR3 sequences, approximately 15% of them singletons. The same sample was also used in a study of T cells in Graves' hyperthyroidism and ophthalmopathy.

The source was peripheral blood mononuclear cells (PBMCs), collected at new diagnosis, from a patient treated with antithyroid drugs. All receptors derive from a woman in her 40s with Graves disease. Each CDR3 is given without its conserved first and last residue. Size is stated for part of the rows, as once, few or many counts, or as a class when the clone is expanded.

j_gene | abundance | v_gene | CDR3aa
TRBJ2-3 | few | TRBV6-5 | ASSYNPLAGTRWGTDTQY
TRBJ1-1 | . | TRBV5-1 | ASSKGMNTEAF
TRBJ1-5 | . | TRBV28 | ASSYQYSNQPQH
TRBJ1-5 | many | TRBV12-3/TRBV12-4 | ASSLGGTRNQPQH
TRBJ2-3 | . | TRBV6-2/TRBV6-3 | ASSATTGHTDTQY
TRBJ1-4 | many | TRBV9 | ASSVAGTNEKLF
TRBJ2-7 | . | TRBV6-1 | ASRPRVVGAPTYEQY
TRBJ1-1 | . | TRBV19 | ASSIAGGLTNTEAF
TRBJ2-5 | many | TRBV6-1 | ASATQDLRTQY
TRBJ2-5 | many | TRBV2 | ASTGFSGSKAQY
TRBJ2-7 | many | TRBV28 | ASSPRTGLDHYEQY